A single sample is the source of the 3 T cell receptor beta chains below, sequenced in a study of blood T cell dynamics during melanoma immunotherapy. Sample time point: pre-treatment baseline. Repertoires were generated with immunoSEQ multiplex PCR, while TCRdb's copy carries only in-frame clones and drops some. Found here are about 6,700 clones, approximately 88% of them singletons; the top ten hold about 35%. The sample in question was blood, obtained from a patient treated with checkpoint blockade. The source of these receptors is a human donor with melanoma. Some clones in this sample may be carry-over from other donors' samples.

This chain connects TRBV28 to TRBJ1-4; possibly TRBD1 for D (5 bases). Germline CDR1 is MDHEN and CDR2 is SYDVKM. The ends were cut back, 2 bases at V and 4 bases at J, with 14 bases in the middle. The CDR3 covers 16 residues. The CDR3 DNA reads as TGTGCCAGCAGTTTAGGCCAGGGTAGGAATAATGAAAAACTGTTTTTT. Protein sequence: CASSLGQGRNNEKLFF.

This chain links TRBV19 with TRBJ2-2; D unclear. The germline V gene encodes CDR1 LNHDA and CDR2 SQIVND (reference sequence). The CDR3 spans 13 residues. V gave up 7 bases and J gave up 6 bases, with 12 bases separating them. In nucleotides, the CDR3 is TGTGCCAGTAAGTTCGCCGACTCCGGGGAGCTGTTTTTT. Protein sequence: CASKFADSGELFF.

The J gene is TRBJ1-2, the V gene TRBV13; D gene uncertain. The CDR3 covers 15 residues. Between the trimmed V and J ends, which lost 0 bases and 8 bases, there was a span of 16 bases. The germline CDR1 and CDR2 sequences are PRHDT and FYEKMQ (reference sequence). This CDR3 is CASSLGLGSLVGYTF. The CDR3 DNA reads TGTGCCAGCAGCTTAGGCCTTGGCAGCCTGGTCGGCTACACCTTC.